This T cell receptor (beta chain) originates from a study of cytomegalovirus exposure and HLA in healthy donors. General study points: A later analysis reportedly found that, within productive TCRs, an Asian-associated ancestry cluster had fewer N-insertions than the mean observed across the roughly 630 donors.

The CDR3 runs to 15 residues. Germline CDR1 and CDR2: SGHDT and YYEEEE. J gave up 3 bases and V 1 base, and 7 bases lay outside the gene matches. Primers for the PCR totalled 60 Vbeta and 13 Jbeta. Original methodology: Some 11 million of the 60 million to 90 million unique TCR beta chains counted in a later analysis were shared. Only in-frame clones appear in the TCRdb table, and some are missing; sequencing was by immunoSEQ multiplex PCR. The V and J calls and clone size come from that table; D and trimming were worked out from the DNA. The sample records about 99,000 clones, roughly a tenth being singletons. Regarding this clone: The antigen is undetermined.

The clonotype comes from a man aged 40-49 years in good health and CMV-seropositive. The sample consisted of PBMCs. The gene calls are TRBV5-6 and TRBJ2-7; TRBD2 matches 7 bases. DNA of the CDR3: TGTGCCAGCAGCTTGTGGGCTAGCGGAAACTACGAGCAGTACTTC. Translating gives CASSLWASGNYEQYF.